These 30 T cell receptor beta chains were all obtained from the same sample, sequenced in a study of neurological immune-mediated disorders (dated by TCRdb to between 2017 and 2020). Library preparation employed 5' RACE. Sequenced on an Illumina HiSeq 2500. TCRdb cleaned the public reads at Q25 with fastp, built clones with MiXCR and kept in-frame beta chains. Each entry merges the rows of one CDR3 protein and shows their most common DNA and genes. This sample holds approximately 30,000 distinct CDR3 sequences; just over 4% were observed only once. About 23% of the sample lies in the top ten. Material: CD4+ T cells from blood. The receptors come from a woman aged 40-49 years in good health.

In this sample, this clonotype turned up many times. V and J are TRBV3-1 and TRBJ2-1; TRBD1 agrees at 10 bases. The CDR3 has 15 residues. CDR1 LGHDT and CDR2 YNNKEL come from the germline V gene (reference sequence). Trimming took 5 bases from V and 7 from J; bases not matched to a gene: 8. The CDR3 bases are TGTGCCAGCAGCACCCGGACAGGGGGTATTAATGAGCAGTTCTTC. Its protein is CASSTRTGGINEQFF.

This clonotype was counted at least ten times. The chain is built from TRBV18 and TRBJ2-7; D possibly corresponds to TRBD1 (5 bases). Trimming took off 6 bases at V and 6 bases at J, with 15 bases between the two ends. This CDR3 comprises 13 residues. CDR1 KGHSH and CDR2 LQKENI come from the germline V gene. The CDR3, as DNA: TGTGCCAGCTCCCGAAGAGAAAGGGGCGAGCAGTACTTC. Translated: CASSRRERGEQYF. Filled out from reference TRBV18 and TRBJ2-7, the complete variable domain reads NAGVMQNPRHLVRRRGQEARLRCSPMKGHSHVYWYRQLPEEGLKFMVYLQKENIIDESGMPKERFSAEFPKEGPSILRIQQVVRGDSAAYFCASSRRERGEQYFGPGTRLTVT.

This clonotype was counted many times. The gene calls are TRBV5-1 and TRBJ1-2, with TRBD1 as a possible D gene (6 bases). Germline CDR1 and CDR2: SGHRS and YFSETQ. The CDR3 consists of 16 residues. V shed 4 bases and J shed 0 bases, with 16 bases lying between them. This chain's CDR3 is CASSQDSRRANYGYTF. In DNA, the CDR3 is TGCGCCAGCAGCCAGGACAGCCGGCGGGCTAACTATGGCTACACCTTC.

This clonotype appeared many times. The genes are TRBV5-1 and TRBJ2-7; 11 bases agree with TRBD2. There are 14 residues in the CDR3. The germline V gene has CDR1 SGHRS and CDR2 YFSETQ. The trim removed 4 bases at V and 10 bases at J, leaving 10 bases unmatched. The CDR3 is CASSQSTSGTDQYF. The CDR3 nucleotides read TGCGCCAGCAGCCAATCGACTAGCGGGACGGATCAGTACTTC.

This clonotype was recorded at least ten times. V usage is TRBV5-1 and J usage is TRBJ2-5, with D perhaps TRBD2 (5 bases). Germline CDR1 is SGHRS and CDR2 is YFSETQ. Trimming cost V 4 bases and J 5 bases, with 18 bases left between them. The CDR3 runs 15 residues. The CDR3 region has the DNA TGCGCCAGCAGCCGGTCGTCTAGCATGGGGGAGACCCAGTACTTC. This gives the protein CASSRSSSMGETQYF.

This clonotype has a count of ten or more. The chain couples TRBV28 to TRBJ2-7; 13 bases agree with TRBD2. V shed 4 bases, J shed 6 bases, and the junction held 9 bases outside the gene matches. This CDR3 has 16 residues. Germline CDR1 and CDR2: MDHEN and SYDVKM. Here the CDR3 DNA reads TGTGCCAGCAGTTCCCCCCGGACTAGCGGGAGTCTCGAGCAGTACTTC. It is translated as CASSSPRTSGSLEQYF.

This clonotype appeared many times. The chain uses TRBV5-8 and TRBJ2-2, with 9 nucleotides matching TRBD1. The CDR3 consists of 22 residues. The ends lost 6 bases at V and 7 bases at J; junction bases unmatched: 31. The germline CDR1 and CDR2 sequences are SGHTS and YDEGEE. The CDR3 DNA reads as TGTGCCAGCATCACCCAGTCGTCCTTCAACCCCACCGGGACAGGGCTTTTCGGGGAGCTGTTTTTT. It is translated as CASITQSSFNPTGTGLFGELFF.

There are many counts of this clonotype. The chain recombines TRBV7-2 with TRBJ2-7, with D tentatively TRBD1 or TRBD2 (5 bases each). CDR1 is SGHTA and CDR2 is FQGNSA in the germline V gene. CDR3 length: 14 residues. V lost 4 bases, J lost 2 bases, and 12 bases lay in between. CDR3 region: CASSSGTGTYEQYF. The CDR3 region has the DNA TGTGCCAGCAGCTCAGGGACGGGGACCTACGAGCAGTACTTC.

This clonotype was counted at least ten times. This rearrangement joins TRBV28 to TRBJ2-1; 9 bases match TRBD2. This CDR3 has 16 amino acids. Looked up from germline, CDR1 is MDHEN and CDR2 is SYDVKM. J gave up 9 bases and V 7 bases, and 16 bases lay outside the gene matches. CDR3 DNA sequence: TGTGCCAGCAATGTGAGGTCGGCGGGAGGGCCTACTGAGCAGTTCTTC. Amino acids: CASNVRSAGGPTEQFF.

This clonotype has more than one count but fewer than ten. The chain uses TRBV29-1 and TRBJ2-2, with 8 bases that match TRBD2. CDR3 length: 13 residues. Trimming cost V 6 bases and J 6 bases; bases outside gene matches: 6. Germline values: CDR1 SQVTM, CDR2 ANQGSEA. The CDR3 coding sequence is TGCAGCGTGCGAGCGGGGGCCCCCGGGGAGCTGTTTTTT. This sequence encodes CSVRAGAPGELFF.

The sample holds many counts of this clonotype. The chain combines TRBV5-1 with TRBJ2-1; D ambiguous. The ends were cut back, 0 bases at V and 5 bases at J, with 9 bases in the middle. The germline gives CDR1 SGHRS, CDR2 YFSETQ. The CDR3 consists of 14 residues. The CDR3 is CASSLGPENNEQFF. The CDR3 bases are TGCGCCAGCAGCTTGGGTCCAGAGAACAATGAGCAGTTCTTC.

Many counts were recorded for this clonotype. The chain links TRBV3-1 to TRBJ2-3; perhaps TRBD2 as D (7 bases). The germline V and J ends were trimmed by 0 bases and 5 bases, with 15 bases remaining between them. Germline CDR1 and CDR2: LGHDT and YNNKEL (reference sequence). This CDR3 spans 16 amino acids. The CDR3 region has the DNA TGTGCCAGCAGCCAAGAAGAGGTGGGGGGGCGAGATACGCAGTATTTT. Translating gives CASSQEEVGGRDTQYF.

In this sample, this clonotype turned up many times. This chain links TRBV25-1 with TRBJ2-7; D perhaps matches TRBD1 (6 bases). CDR1 is MGHDK, CDR2 SYGVNS, per germline. This CDR3 region has 15 residues. Deletions cut 6 bases from V and 7 bases from J, with 22 bases between. In DNA, the CDR3 is TGTGCCAGCAGGAAGAGGGGGACACCGTCCGCGGAGCAGTACTTC. Protein sequence: CASRKRGTPSAEQYF.

The table lists this clonotype with many counts. J is TRBJ2-1 and V is TRBV5-1; the D is unclear. The CDR3 contains 15 residues. V lost 4 bases and J lost 7, with 18 bases in between. Germline V gene lookup returns CDR1 SGHRS and CDR2 YFSETQ. CDR3 protein: CASSNSTGPMNEQFF. DNA for the CDR3: TGCGCCAGCAGCAACTCTACCGGACCTATGAATGAGCAGTTCTTC.

This clonotype was seen at least ten times. The genes are TRBV27 and TRBJ1-2; TRBD1 matches 7 bases. Germline values: CDR1 MNHEY, CDR2 SMNVEV (reference sequence). The CDR3 covers 13 residues. V was clipped by 2 bases and J by 5 bases; unmatched bases: 2. The CDR3 reads CASSLRTGYGYTF. The CDR3 coding sequence is TGTGCCAGCAGTTTACGGACAGGATATGGCTACACCTTC.

This clonotype appeared many times. The chain has TRBV7-2 and TRBJ1-4; D gene ambiguous. CDR3 length: 15 residues. Trimming cost V 2 bases and J 0 bases, with 7 bases left between them. Germline loops: CDR1 SGHTA, CDR2 FQGNSA. The CDR3 reads CASSLPSATNEKLFF. As DNA, the CDR3 is TGTGCCAGCAGCTTACCCAGTGCAACTAATGAAAAACTGTTTTTT.

This clonotype was observed at least ten times. The chain links TRBV29-1 to TRBJ2-3; TRBD2 is a possible D gene (6 bases). The CDR3 is 14 residues long. V lost 4 bases, J lost 1 base, and 12 bases lay in between. Germline V gene data show CDR1 as SQVTM and CDR2 as ANQGSEA. CDR3 sequence reads: CSVGTRGGTDTQYF. The CDR3 coding sequence is TGCAGCGTTGGAACGCGGGGTGGCACAGATACGCAGTATTTT.

This clonotype was observed at least ten times. The J gene is TRBJ1-2, the V gene TRBV2, with 9 bases that match TRBD1. CDR3 length: 14 residues. Trimming removed 4 bases from V and 6 bases from J; junction bases left unmatched: 6. Per germline, CDR1 SNHLY and CDR2 FYNNEI. The CDR3 here is CASSGEGTGHGYTF. The CDR3 DNA sequence: TGTGCCAGCAGTGGCGAGGGGACAGGGCATGGCTACACCTTC. Full variable domain (remainder filled in from reference TRBV2 and TRBJ1-2): EPEVTQTPSHQVTQMGQEVILRCVPISNHLYFYWYRQILGQKVEFLVSFYNNEISEKSEIFDDQFSVERPDGSNFTLKIRSTKLEDSAMYFCASSGEGTGHGYTFGSGTRLTVV.

This clonotype was observed many times. The chain recombines TRBV7-2 with TRBJ1-5; the D is unclear. Looked up from germline, CDR1 is SGHTA and CDR2 is FQGNSA. With 5 bases removed from V and 6 bases from J, the gap between germline ends came to 8 bases. This CDR3 region has 12 residues. CDR3 sequence reads: CASSPPGQPQHF. The CDR3 DNA reads TGTGCCAGCAGCCCGCCCGGTCAGCCCCAGCATTTT.

The sample holds many counts of this clonotype. A read error may produce the germline difference seen at one junction end. The chain links TRBV9 to TRBJ2-5; 7 bases map to TRBD2. The CDR3 has 14 amino acids. Germline CDR1 reads SGDLS; CDR2 reads YYNGEE. The CDR3, as DNA: TGTGCCAGCAGCGTCGTGGCGGGAGTTTATCCAATCGCCTTC. Translated, it gives CASSVVAGVYPIAF. The complete variable domain, with remaining parts taken from reference TRBV9 and TRBJ2-5, reads DSGVTQTPKHLITATGQRVTLRCSPRSGDLSVYWYQQSLDQGLQFLIQYYNGEERAKGNILERFSAQQFPDLHSELNLSSLELGDSALYFCASSVVAGVYPIAFGPGTRLLVL.

The table lists this clonotype with many counts. The rearrangement uses TRBV6-5 and TRBJ2-1, with 12 nucleotides matching TRBD2. The CDR3 length is 16 residues. Germline CDR1 and CDR2: MNHEY and SVGAGI. V lost 6 bases to trimming and J lost 5 bases; unmatched junction nucleotides: 8. CDR3 amino acids: CASRRRLAGANNEQFF. CDR3 sequence (DNA): TGTGCCAGCAGGCGGAGACTAGCGGGAGCTAACAATGAGCAGTTCTTC.

The table lists this clonotype with many counts. The V call is TRBV27, the J call TRBJ2-7; TRBD1 or TRBD2 may be the D gene (5 bases each). Germline loops: CDR1 MNHEY, CDR2 SMNVEV (reference sequence). Trimming took off 4 bases at V and 2 bases at J, with 24 bases between the two ends. The CDR3 contains 18 residues. The CDR3 DNA reads TGTGCCAGCAGTTCCCCAACCCGCGCAGGGAGCCGGGCCTACGAGCAGTACTTC. Translating gives CASSSPTRAGSRAYEQYF.

This clonotype was observed at least ten times. This rearrangement joins TRBV5-6 to TRBJ2-6, with D possibly being TRBD1 (6 bases). The germline V and J ends were trimmed by 6 bases and 0 bases, with 19 bases remaining between them. The CDR3 is 18 amino acids. Germline V gives CDR1 SGHDT, CDR2 YYEEEE. In DNA form, the CDR3 reads TGTGCCAGCACCCGGGACACTAAGTTAAGCTCTGGGGCCAACGTCCTGACTTTC. It encodes CASTRDTKLSSGANVLTF.

This clonotype was counted at least ten times. V gene TRBV20-1 combines with J gene TRBJ2-4; TRBD2 matches at 7 bases. In germline, CDR1 is DFQATT, CDR2 SNEGSKA (reference sequence). J was trimmed by 1 base and V by 0 bases; bases with no gene match: 6. This CDR3 region has 16 residues. As DNA, the CDR3 is TGCAGTGCTAGAGATGGGCTAGCGGTGGCCAAAAACATTCAGTACTTC. Translated, it gives CSARDGLAVAKNIQYF.

This clonotype was seen many times. This rearrangement joins TRBV28 to TRBJ2-7, with D maybe TRBD1 (6 bases). Germline V gene sequence: CDR1 MDHEN, CDR2 SYDVKM. The length of the CDR3 is 18 residues. V was clipped by 1 base and J by 0 bases, with 19 bases between them. CDR3 loop: CASSLFLNPDRASYEQYF. The CDR3 nucleotides read TGTGCCAGCAGTTTATTTCTGAACCCGGACAGAGCCTCCTACGAGCAGTACTTC.

In this sample, this clonotype turned up many times. The V call is TRBV10-3, the J call TRBJ1-6, with D maybe TRBD1 (5 bases). This CDR3 contains 15 residues. In germline, CDR1 is ENHRY, CDR2 SYGVKD. The ends were cut back, 5 bases at V and 7 bases at J, with 15 bases in the middle. CDR3 sequence: CAISSPGQRNSPLHF. The CDR3 region has the DNA TGTGCCATCAGTTCTCCGGGGCAGAGAAATTCACCCCTCCACTTT.

This clonotype has at least ten counts. V and J are TRBV10-2 and TRBJ2-3; D not resolved. CDR1 is WSHSY, CDR2 SAAADI, per germline. This CDR3 region has 12 residues. The V end was cut by 4 bases, the J end by 8 bases, with 10 bases between. The CDR3 nucleotides read TGCGCCAGCAGTGTGGCAAGAGTTACGCAGTATTTT. It encodes CASSVARVTQYF.

This clonotype has ten or more counts. The V call is TRBV5-1, the J call TRBJ2-2; possibly TRBD1 or TRBD2 for D (5 bases each). The CDR3 extends over 14 amino acids. Germline V CDR1 and CDR2: SGHRS, YFSETQ. V was clipped by 2 bases and J by 5 bases, with 10 bases between them. The CDR3 loop reads CASSFEGLTGELFF. The CDR3, as DNA: TGCGCCAGCAGCTTCGAGGGGTTGACCGGGGAGCTGTTTTTT.

This clonotype was seen ten or more times. The chain uses TRBV25-1 and TRBJ2-5; TRBD1 matches at 9 bases. CDR1 is MGHDK, CDR2 SYGVNS, per germline. V dropped 6 bases and J dropped 1; count of bases not matched to a gene: 9. There are 16 residues in the CDR3. The CDR3 DNA reads TGTGCCAGCAGCCCCCCTAACAGGGGGCCCCAAGAGACCCAGTACTTC. It codes for CASSPPNRGPQETQYF.

At least ten counts were recorded for this clonotype. The chain uses TRBV5-1 and TRBJ1-1; 7 nucleotides align to TRBD1. Germline V gene data show CDR1 as SGHRS and CDR2 as YFSETQ. The CDR3 runs to 14 residues. Trimming removed 3 bases from V and 1 base from J; junction bases left unmatched: 3. CDR3 nucleotide sequence: TGCGCCAGCAGCTCGACAGGGAGGAACACTGAAGCTTTCTTT. Protein sequence: CASSSTGRNTEAFF.